Below are 15 T cell receptor beta chains sequenced from a single sample in a study of blood T cell dynamics during melanoma immunotherapy. Time point noted: pre-treatment baseline. Sequencing was performed with immunoSEQ multiplex PCR; in TCRdb, only in-frame clones are kept and a portion is missing. The sample records about 5,000 clones, 70% to 90% being singletons. The sequencing here drew on blood, taken from a patient treated with checkpoint blockade. The receptors originated from a human donor with melanoma.

The chain uses TRBV9 and TRBJ1-1; the D gene is possibly TRBD1 (5 bases). The CDR3 sequence is 18 residues long. The germline V and J ends were trimmed by 3 bases and 5 bases, with 26 bases remaining between them. Germline CDR1 SGDLS, CDR2 YYNGEE. In DNA, the CDR3 is TGTGCCAGCAGCGCCTTCGGGGGGAAAAGTCTTATCGGGACTGAAGCTTTCTTT. The encoded protein is CASSAFGGKSLIGTEAFF.

This chain uses TRBV6-8 with TRBJ1-1; possible D gene TRBD1, 6 bases. Germline values: CDR1 MNHGY, CDR2 SAAAGT. The CDR3 loop spans 14 amino acids. Trimming left V 7 bases short and J 0 bases short, with 12 bases between. CDR3: CASTPTGLNTEAFF. In DNA form, the CDR3 reads TGTGCCAGCACCCCAACAGGGCTGAACACTGAAGCTTTCTTT.

The V call is TRBV10-3, the J call TRBJ2-5, with 8 bases that match TRBD1. The J call may be incorrect, as the DNA end agrees better with TRBJ2-7. CDR1 ENHRY and CDR2 SYGVKD come from the germline V gene. The CDR3 covers 13 residues. The CDR3 loop is CAISEQGVYEQYF. For the CDR3, the DNA is TGTGCCATCAGTGAACAGGGGGTCTACGAGCAGTACTTC.

The rearrangement uses TRBV11-3 and TRBJ2-7, with D unclear. The V gene's germline CDR1 is SGHNT and CDR2 YENEEA. V lost 1 base to trimming and J lost 7 bases, with 8 bases between them. The CDR3 spans 12 residues. CDR3 DNA sequence: TGTGCCAGCAGCTTAGGACCTACAGAGCAGTACTTC. Residues: CASSLGPTEQYF.

In this sample, this clone turned up a few times. The genes are TRBV10-3 and TRBJ1-2, with D tentatively TRBD1 (6 bases). Germline assignment: CDR1 ENHRY and CDR2 SYGVKD. V lost 5 bases and J 7 bases, leaving 14 bases between the germline ends. The CDR3 is 13 residues long. For the CDR3, the DNA is TGTGCCATCAGTTTACAGGGATCTACTGGCTACACCTTC. This codes for CAISLQGSTGYTF.

The sample holds one count of this clone. The chain employs TRBV28 and TRBJ2-1; D not resolved. Per germline, CDR1 MDHEN and CDR2 SYDVKM. With 3 bases removed from V and 7 bases from J, the gap between germline ends came to 10 bases. The CDR3 is 13 residues long. The CDR3 DNA reads TGTGCCAGCAGTTTTGTTAGGCGTAATGAGCAGTTCTTC. This sequence encodes CASSFVRRNEQFF.

This clone has just one count. V gene TRBV5-4 combines with J gene TRBJ2-7; D unclear. V was pared by 4 bases and J by 0 bases, with 14 bases between. The length of the CDR3 is 15 residues. Germline CDR1 SGHNT, CDR2 YYREEE (reference sequence). For the CDR3, the DNA is TGTGCCAGCAGCCCTGCCTGGACGGGCTCCTACGAGCAGTACTTC. Its translation is CASSPAWTGSYEQYF.

This clone was detected only once. The chain links TRBV18 to TRBJ2-6; D is possibly TRBD1 or TRBD2 (5 bases each). Germline lookup yields CDR1 KGHSH and CDR2 LQKENI. V shed 6 bases and J shed 2 bases, with 17 bases lying between them. This CDR3 spans 17 amino acids. The CDR3 here is CASSYTGEEAGANVLTF. CDR3 in DNA: TGTGCCAGCTCCTACACAGGTGAGGAGGCTGGGGCCAACGTCCTGACTTTC.

This clone was recorded only once. The genes are TRBV25-1 and TRBJ1-1; 7 bases agree with TRBD1. The CDR3 contains 15 residues. The trim removed 2 bases at V and 5 bases at J, leaving 8 bases unmatched. Germline CDR1 reads MGHDK; CDR2 reads SYGVNS. The DNA of the CDR3 is TGTGCCAGCAGTGAAAATGTAAGGGGGCGAACTGAAGCTTTCTTT. It yields the protein CASSENVRGRTEAFF. The full variable domain, completed using reference TRBV25-1 and TRBJ1-1, is EADIYQTPRYLVIGTGKKITLECSQTMGHDKMYWYQQDPGMELHLIHYSYGVNSTEKGDLSSESTVSRIRTEHFPLTLESARPSHTSQYLCASSENVRGRTEAFFGQGTRLTVV.

The V and J genes are TRBV18 and TRBJ2-7, with 8 bases lining up with TRBD2. The CDR3 is made up of 14 amino acids. Looked up from germline, CDR1 is KGHSH and CDR2 is LQKENI. The ends lost 7 bases at V and 6 bases at J; junction bases unmatched: 11. The CDR3 sequence is CASFSGTRSLEQYF. CDR3 coding DNA: TGTGCCAGCTTTTCCGGGACTAGGAGTCTCGAGCAGTACTTC.

The rearrangement links TRBV28 to TRBJ2-7; either TRBD1 or TRBD2 may fit D (5 bases each). V lost 2 bases and J lost 4, with 15 bases in between. The CDR3 contains 15 residues. The germline gives CDR1 MDHEN, CDR2 SYDVKM. CDR3 amino acids: CASSLGSQGSYEQYF. In DNA form, the CDR3 reads TGTGCCAGCAGTTTAGGGAGCCAGGGATCTTACGAGCAGTACTTC.

This clone was recorded a few times. V and J are TRBV28 and TRBJ1-2; unclear D gene. CDR3 length: 13 amino acids. V dropped 10 bases and J dropped 3 bases, with 15 bases sitting between them. CDR1 is MDHEN, CDR2 SYDVKM, per germline. The CDR3 loop is CAIEGLGDYGYTF. For the CDR3, the DNA is TGTGCCATAGAAGGACTAGGAGACTATGGCTACACCTTC.

This chain connects TRBV11-3 to TRBJ2-7; unclear D gene. There are 13 residues in the CDR3. Trimming cost V 1 base and J 5 bases, with 9 bases left between them. CDR1 and CDR2 from the germline V gene are SGHNT and YENEEA. The CDR3 is CASSLGLGDEQYF. The CDR3 DNA reads as TGTGCCAGCAGCTTAGGTTTGGGCGACGAGCAGTACTTC.

J is TRBJ1-4 and V is TRBV4-1; TRBD1 might be the D (5 bases). The CDR3 loop spans 16 amino acids. V lost 1 base and J 6 bases, leaving 15 bases between the germline ends. The germline V gene encodes CDR1 MGHRA and CDR2 YSYEKL. The CDR3, as DNA: TGCGCCAGCAGCCAAGTTCTGCAGGGAGGAGATGAAAAACTGTTTTTT. Translating gives CASSQVLQGGDEKLFF.

The chain employs TRBV7-3 and TRBJ2-3; 7 bases match TRBD2. Trimming removed 5 bases from V and 1 base from J; junction bases left unmatched: 3. This CDR3 has 14 residues. The germline V gene has CDR1 SGHTA and CDR2 FQGTGA. CDR3 in amino acids: CASSATSGTDTQYF. CDR3 sequence (DNA): TGTGCCAGCAGCGCAACTAGCGGCACAGATACGCAGTATTTT.